This TCR beta chain came from a study of T-cell memory formation after mild COVID-19. Only a few counts were recorded for this clonotype. From the 5' RACE reads, TCRdb called clonotypes with MiXCR, one entry per CDR3 protein. The data show under 250,000 distinct CDR3 sequences, with roughly 10% seen just once and 20% to 25% held by the top ten. CDR3 length: 14 amino acids. V was pared by 5 bases and J by 4 bases, with 9 bases between. The germline V gene has CDR1 MGHDK and CDR2 SYGVNS. The sequence was obtained from a man aged 18 to 30 who had mild COVID-19 (a few samples of this study predate the infection). Cell type and time point are not known. What was sequenced was PBMCs or a T cell subset sorted from them (not recorded which). The chain joins TRBV25-1 to TRBJ1-6; unclear D gene. The CDR3 region is CASSPVIYNSPLHF. CDR3 nucleotide sequence: TGTGCCAGCAGTCCAGTCATTTATAATTCACCCCTCCACTTT.